The 19 T cell receptor beta chains below were found in one sample sequenced in a study of OX40 agonist ivuxolimab in advanced cancers. Some clones are missing from TCRdb's copy, which holds only in-frame ones; the method was immunoSEQ multiplex PCR. The table includes tens of thousands of clones, about 92% detected once. Source: CD4+ or CD8+ T cells sorted from blood, taken in a trial of the OX40 agonist ivuxolimab. These receptors all stem from an adult with an advanced solid tumor such as melanoma, head and neck, liver or kidney cancer.

This clone was detected only once. The V and J genes are TRBV27 and TRBJ1-2; D is perhaps TRBD1 (5 bases). Trimming took off 3 bases at V and 8 bases at J, with 13 bases between the two ends. CDR3 length equals 13 residues. CDR1 and CDR2 (germline): MNHEY, SMNVEV (reference sequence). CDR3 sequence (DNA): TGTGCCAGCAGTTTCAATCCTACAGGAGGCTACACCTTC. It codes for CASSFNPTGGYTF.

This clone has a handful of counts. In nucleotides, the CDR3 is TGTGCCAGCAGCAACGCCCTATTAGGCGTGGAGCAGTTCTTC. Encoded protein: CASSNALLGVEQFF. The V and J genes are TRBV11-2 and TRBJ2-1; D gene ambiguous. V gave up 5 bases and J gave up 10 bases, with 18 bases separating them. Germline lookup yields CDR1 SGHAT and CDR2 FQNNGV. CDR3 length: 14 residues. The full variable domain, its missing parts supplied by reference TRBV11-2 and TRBJ2-1, is EAGVAQSPRYKIIEKRQSVAFWCNPISGHATLYWYQQILGQGPKLLIQFQNNGVVDDSQLPKDRFSAERLKGVDSTLKIQPAKLEDSAVYLCASSNALLGVEQFFGPGTRLTVL.

The chain joins TRBV28 to TRBJ2-1; D is uncertain. Germline V gene lookup returns CDR1 MDHEN and CDR2 SYDVKM. The V end lost 5 bases, the J end lost 3 bases, and 5 bases lay between the germline ends. CDR3 size: 12 residues. CDR3 bases: TGTGCCAGCAGTCCCCGCTACAATGAGCAGTTCTTC. Protein: CASSPRYNEQFF.

This clone occurred once. The chain uses TRBV27 and TRBJ2-7, with D unclear. Trimming pared 4 bases from V and 0 bases from J, leaving 4 bases between. Germline loops: CDR1 MNHEY, CDR2 SMNVEV (reference sequence). CDR3 length: 12 amino acids. CDR3 in amino acids: CASSSNSYEQYF. The CDR3 DNA is TGTGCCAGCAGTTCAAACTCCTACGAGCAGTACTTC.

There are a few counts of this clone. The chain employs TRBV6-5 and TRBJ1-5; TRBD1 matches at 9 bases. This CDR3 spans 15 amino acids. Per the germline V gene, CDR1 is MNHEY and CDR2 is SVGAGI. Unmatched junction bases numbered 6, after V lost 5 bases and J lost 4 bases. DNA for the CDR3: TGTGCCAGCAGTATGACAGGGGGGAAGAATCAGCCCCAGCATTTT. Amino acids: CASSMTGGKNQPQHF.

The chain combines TRBV13 with TRBJ2-3; D gene ambiguous. Between the trimmed V and J ends, which lost 2 bases and 4 bases, there was a span of 4 bases. This CDR3 is 12 amino acids long. Germline V gene lookup returns CDR1 PRHDT and CDR2 FYEKMQ (reference sequence). The CDR3 here is CASSLRADTQYF. CDR3 bases: TGTGCCAGCAGCTTACGGGCAGATACGCAGTATTTT.

This chain joins TRBV5-6 and TRBJ2-1, with 8 bases fitting TRBD2. The CDR3 is made up of 16 amino acids. V shed 3 bases and J 0 bases; nucleotides not matched to a gene: 5. Germline CDR1 is SGHDT and CDR2 is YYEEEE. Written as DNA, the CDR3 is TGTGCCAGCAGCTCGTTCGGGACTAGCTCCTACAATGAGCAGTTCTTC. Its protein product is CASSSFGTSSYNEQFF.

The chain couples TRBV4-1 to TRBJ2-3, with a weak D call TRBD1 (5 bases). The ends were cut back, 4 bases at V and 6 bases at J, with 20 bases in the middle. The CDR3 contains 16 residues. CDR1 is MGHRA, CDR2 YSYEKL, per germline. The CDR3 sequence is CASSLNYPGIGDTQYF. The DNA for the CDR3 is TGCGCCAGCAGCCTTAATTATCCAGGGATAGGGGATACGCAGTATTTT.

Here the CDR3 reads CAIKWVVGGTDTQYF. In DNA, the CDR3 is TGTGCCATTAAATGGGTCGTCGGGGGCACAGATACGCAGTATTTT. This chain joins TRBV5-3 and TRBJ2-3, with a weak D call TRBD2 (5 bases). Being an ORF, TRBV5-3 has a function that is uncertain. V dropped 9 bases and J dropped 1 base, with 18 bases sitting between them. CDR3 length: 15 residues.

The rearrangement uses TRBV28 and TRBJ2-5; unclear D gene. CDR1 and CDR2 (germline): MDHEN, SYDVKM. The CDR3 consists of 11 residues. V dropped 5 bases and J dropped 1 base, with 2 bases sitting between them. CDR3 loop: CASSLQETQYF. CDR3 coding DNA: TGTGCCAGCAGTCTCCAAGAGACCCAGTACTTC.

The genes are TRBV28 and TRBJ1-2, with no clear D. This CDR3 contains 15 residues. CDR1 and CDR2 from the germline V gene are MDHEN and SYDVKM. V lost 6 bases and J 4 bases, leaving 18 bases between the germline ends. The CDR3 region is CASSSRTGSFYGYTF. CDR3 DNA sequence: TGTGCCAGCAGCTCAAGAACGGGATCGTTCTATGGCTACACCTTC.

The chain has TRBV6-5 and TRBJ1-1; D unclear. This CDR3 has 15 amino acids. V lost 6 bases to trimming and J lost 4 bases, with 18 bases between them. Germline assignment: CDR1 MNHEY and CDR2 SVGAGI. CDR3 sequence (DNA): TGTGCCAGCAGATTGCTTACCGGGTACGGCACTGAAGCTTTCTTT. It is translated as CASRLLTGYGTEAFF.

V usage is TRBV6-6 and J usage is TRBJ1-4; D is unresolved. The CDR3 extends over 12 amino acids. V lost 5 bases to trimming and J lost 3 bases, with 4 bases between them. The V gene's germline CDR1 is MNHNY and CDR2 SVGAGI (reference sequence). CDR3 coding DNA: TGTGCCAGCAGTCCCTCTAATGAAAAACTGTTTTTT. This translates into CASSPSNEKLFF.

Points on this clone: The junction departs from germline at one end; a sequencing error may be responsible. This chain joins TRBV7-7 and TRBJ2-1; D is possibly TRBD1 (5 bases). This CDR3 has 15 residues. Germline CDR1 is SSHAT and CDR2 is FNYEAQ (reference sequence). CDR3 residues: CASSSGDSYYNEQFF. CDR3 sequence (DNA): TGTGCTAGCAGCTCCGGAGACAGCTACTACAATGAGCAGTTCTTC.

V and J are TRBV12-5 and TRBJ1-5; unclear D gene. The CDR3 has 17 amino acids. V lost 2 bases and J lost 7, with 21 bases in between. Germline CDR1 and CDR2: LGHNT and FRNRAP. CDR3 nucleotide sequence: TGTGCTAGTGGTTTGACCTGGGTGAGGGATAAAGGGCAGCCCCAGCATTTT. This sequence encodes CASGLTWVRDKGQPQHF.

The chain couples TRBV27 to TRBJ1-1; D call uncertain. Germline V gene sequence: CDR1 MNHEY, CDR2 SMNVEV (reference sequence). With 2 bases removed from V and 1 base from J, the gap between germline ends came to 8 bases. This CDR3 has 14 residues. The CDR3 reads CASSLNTPNTEAFF. CDR3 sequence (DNA): TGTGCCAGCAGTTTAAACACACCGAACACTGAAGCTTTCTTT.

The chain carries TRBV6-5 and TRBJ2-5, with D perhaps TRBD1 (6 bases). CDR1 and CDR2 (germline): MNHEY, SVGAGI. With 5 bases removed from V and 5 bases from J, the gap between germline ends came to 12 bases. This CDR3 region has 13 residues. DNA of the CDR3: TGTGCCAGCAGTCTTACAGGGTTGGAGACCCAGTACTTC. It yields the protein CASSLTGLETQYF.

Only a few counts were recorded for this clone. This chain uses TRBV13 with TRBJ1-1, with no clear D. CDR1 is PRHDT and CDR2 is FYEKMQ in the germline V gene (reference sequence). The CDR3 contains 12 residues. V was shortened by 0 bases and J by 3 bases, with 2 bases between the two germline ends. As DNA, the CDR3 is TGTGCCAGCAGCTTAGGCGACACTGAAGCTTTCTTT. This codes for CASSLGDTEAFF.

This chain uses TRBV28 with TRBJ2-1; no clear D. The V and J ends lost 6 bases and 1 base respectively, with 13 bases between them. From germline, CDR1 is MDHEN and CDR2 SYDVKM. The CDR3 has 15 residues. CDR3: CASSSKQTSYNEQFF. The DNA of the CDR3 is TGTGCCAGCAGCTCTAAACAGACTTCCTACAATGAGCAGTTCTTC.